The rows below give T cell receptor beta chains drawn from one sample of a study of blood T cell repertoires in COVID-19. TCRdb's copy holds only in-frame clones and misses some; the assay was immunoSEQ multiplex PCR. The sample lists 300,000 or so clones, roughly 90% occurring once. Sequences were obtained from PBMCs or T cells enriched from blood (not recorded which). These receptor sequences come from a woman under 40 who had recovered from COVID-19. CDR3s include the opening cysteine and the closing phenylalanine or tryptophan. Each record gives: V gene, clone size, CDR3 length, D gene, J gene, CDR3 DNA, CDR3 protein. D genes are given only for firm matches. A clone size is listed for some rows: how often the clone was seen (once, few, many), or a class if it is expanded.

>TRBV7-2|-|17|-|TRBJ2-7
TGTGCCAGCAGCCCGGGGCGGTTTGGGGGCCACTCCTACGAGCAGTACTTC
CASSPGRFGGHSYEQYF
>TRBV9|-|16|-|TRBJ2-2
TGTGCCAGCAGCCCCCTCCGAGCGGTTAACACCGGGGAGCTGTTTTTT
CASSPLRAVNTGELFF
>TRBV18|-|19|TRBD2|TRBJ2-1
TGTGCCAGCTCACCACTTCGGACTAGCGGGAGAAGCGGGCGCTATGAGCAGTTCTTC
CASSPLRTSGRSGRYEQFF
>TRBV28|-|12|-|TRBJ2-1
TGTGCCAGCAGTTTCCGGTACAATGAGCAGTTCTTC
CASSFRYNEQFF
>TRBV11-2|-|16|TRBD2|TRBJ2-7
TGTGCCAGCAGCTTCCAAAGCGGGAGGGACTCCTACGAGCAGTACTTC
CASSFQSGRDSYEQYF
>TRBV28|-|12|-|TRBJ1-6
TGTGCCAGTTCTAGTTCTAATTCACCCCTCCACTTT
CASSSSNSPLHF
>TRBV12-5|-|13|-|TRBJ2-2
TGTGCTAGTGGTTTGCGGTCCCGCGGGGAGCTGTTTTTT
CASGLRSRGELFF
>TRBV7-3|-|12|TRBD1|TRBJ1-1
TGTGCCAGCAGCACTGACAGGGAAGTAGCTTTCTTT
CASSTDREVAFF
>TRBV10-3|once|12|-|TRBJ1-1
TGTGCCATCAGTGTAGATAACACTGAAGCTTTCTTT
CAISVDNTEAFF
>TRBV6-2/TRBV6-3|-|17|-|TRBJ1-5
TGTGCCAGCAGTTACATACGGGTAGCTGGTAGCAATCAGCCCCAGCATTTT
CASSYIRVAGSNQPQHF
>TRBV18|-|18|TRBD2|TRBJ2-2
TGTGCCAGCTCACCACTTAGCGGGGCCTTTCCGAACACCGGGGAGCTGTTTTTT
CASSPLSGAFPNTGELFF
>TRBV4-3|-|16|-|TRBJ2-7
TGCGCCAGCAGCCAAGATTCGGGGAAAAGCTCCTACGAGCAGTACTTC
CASSQDSGKSSYEQYF
>TRBV6-2/TRBV6-3|-|13|TRBD1|TRBJ2-5
TGTGCCAGCAGTCAACAGGGGTTGGAGACCCAGTACTTC
CASSQQGLETQYF
>TRBV5-3|-|15|-|TRBJ1-5
TGTGCCAGAAGCTTGGTGGCAGGGCCCAATCAGCCCCAGCATTTT
CARSLVAGPNQPQHF
>TRBV7-2|-|15|-|TRBJ2-1
TGTGCCAGCAGCCCCCCGGGGAGCTCCTACAATGAGCAGTTCTTC
CASSPPGSSYNEQFF
>TRBV6-5|-|15|-|TRBJ1-1
TGTGCCAGCAGTTCCGTAAGCAAGTTGAACACTGAAGCTTTCTTT
CASSSVSKLNTEAFF
>TRBV5-1|-|12|-|TRBJ2-1
TGCGCCAGCAGCGGCGACAGGTCGCACCAGTTCTTC
CASSGDRSHQFF
>TRBV19|few|15|TRBD2|TRBJ2-7
TGTGCCAGTAGTAAAGAGGGGACTAGAAATGACGAGCAGTACTTC
CASSKEGTRNDEQYF
>TRBV5-4|-|14|TRBD1|TRBJ1-4
TGTGCCAGCAGCTTCCGGGACAGGGATGAAAAACTGTTTTTT
CASSFRDRDEKLFF
>TRBV19|-|14|-|TRBJ1-5
TGTGCCAGCACGGTGCGGGGGATGGGTGGGCCCCAGCATTTT
CASTVRGMGGPQHF
>TRBV28|-|14|TRBD1|TRBJ1-1
TGTGCCAGCAGGAAGGGACAGGGGAACACTGAAGCTTTCTTT
CASRKGQGNTEAFF
>TRBV19|-|13|-|TRBJ1-1
TGTGCCAGTAGTTTTACAGCGAACACTGAAGCTTTCTTT
CASSFTANTEAFF
>TRBV9|-|14|TRBD2|TRBJ2-3
TGTGCCAGCAGCGTAGAGGGGACTAGCTCTCGCAGGTATTTT
CASSVEGTSSRRYF
>TRBV5-1|-|15|-|TRBJ1-5
TGCGCCAGCAGCTTGGCAGGGCTTAGCAATCAGCCCCAGCATTTT
CASSLAGLSNQPQHF
>TRBV11-2|-|13|-|TRBJ2-3
TGTGCCAGCAGCCTTACCCCGGGGGATACGCAGTATTTT
CASSLTPGDTQYF
>TRBV5-1|once|15|TRBD1|TRBJ2-1
TGCGCCAGCAGCTTGGGGGACAGGGGTGGGGATGAGCAGTTCTTC
CASSLGDRGGDEQFF
>TRBV28|-|12|-|TRBJ2-7
TGTGCCAGCAGAGGACAGTCCTACGAGCAGTACTTC
CASRGQSYEQYF
>TRBV5-6|many|14|TRBD1|TRBJ2-5
TGTGCCAGCAGCTTCCCGGGACAGCAAGAGACCCAGTACTTC
CASSFPGQQETQYF
>TRBV12-3/TRBV12-4|-|13|-|TRBJ2-1
TGTGCCAGCAGTTTAAATCCAGGGTATGAGCAGTTCTTC
CASSLNPGYEQFF
>TRBV6-2/TRBV6-3|-|14|TRBD2|TRBJ2-1
TGTGCCAGCAGTTACAAACTAGCGGGCGGTGAGCAGTTCTTC
CASSYKLAGGEQFF
>TRBV5-1|once|14|TRBD2|TRBJ2-7
TGCGCCAGCAGCTCCACTAGCGGGAGCGCCGAGCAGTACTTC
CASSSTSGSAEQYF
>TRBV29-1|-|15|-|TRBJ2-7
TGCAGCGTTGACGTCGGGCAGGGGCTCTCCTACGAGCAGTACTTC
CSVDVGQGLSYEQYF
>TRBV29-1|-|16|TRBD2|TRBJ2-3
TGCAGCGTTCGGGCAGGGACTAGCGGGAGCACAGATACGCAGTATTTT
CSVRAGTSGSTDTQYF
>TRBV7-9|-|14|TRBD1|TRBJ2-1
TGTGCCAGCAGCTGGTGGGACAGCCACAATGAGCAGTTCTTC
CASSWWDSHNEQFF
>TRBV7-7|-|15|-|TRBJ2-5
TGTGCTAGCAGCCCAATCGACAGAGACCAAGAGACCCAGTACTTC
CASSPIDRDQETQYF
>TRBV7-3|-|12|-|TRBJ2-2
TGTGCCAGCAGCCCCCCTGCCGGGGAGCTGTTTTTT
CASSPPAGELFF
>TRBV5-1|few|17|TRBD1|TRBJ1-4
TGCGCCAGCAGCTCCTTCGGGACAGAGAGTATTTTTGAAAAACTGTTTTTT
CASSSFGTESIFEKLFF
>TRBV21-1|-|15|-|TRBJ2-7
TGTGCCAGCAGCAAAGAGTGCTCAGGGCCCCACGAGCAGTACTTC
CASSKECSGPHEQYF
>TRBV24-1|-|13|-|TRBJ2-2
TGTGCCACCAGTGATAGGACAGCGGGGAGGCTGTTTTTT
CATSDRTAGRLFF
>TRBV6-5|-|15|-|TRBJ2-1
TGTGCCAGCGGGTCCGTGGGAGGTTCCTACAATGAGCAGTTCTTC
CASGSVGGSYNEQFF
>TRBV18|-|17|TRBD2|TRBJ2-3
TGTGCCAGCTCACCCTATAAGGAGCGGGAGAATGTAGATACGCAGTATTTT
CASSPYKERENVDTQYF
>TRBV28|-|16|TRBD2|TRBJ2-3
TGTGCCAGCAGACCACCACTAGCGGGAAGCACAGATACGCAGTATTTT
CASRPPLAGSTDTQYF
>TRBV19|-|15|-|TRBJ1-6
TGTGCCAGTACCACCCTTACAGGGAATAATTCACCCCTCCACTTT
CASTTLTGNNSPLHF
>TRBV9|-|12|-|TRBJ2-2
TGTGCCAAACAGGGGAACACCGGGGAGCTGTTTTTT
CAKQGNTGELFF
>TRBV7-2|-|14|TRBD1|TRBJ1-1
TGTGCCAGCAGCCCATCAGGACAGGGTGCTGAAGCTTTCTTT
CASSPSGQGAEAFF
>TRBV28|few|13|-|TRBJ1-1
TGTGCCAGCAGTCCCCCAGGGAACACTGAAGCTTTCTTT
CASSPPGNTEAFF
>TRBV28|-|15|TRBD1|TRBJ1-6
TGTGCCAGCAGTTCCGGACAGGGATTGAGTTCACCCCTCCACTTT
CASSSGQGLSSPLHF
>TRBV18|-|18|-|TRBJ1-2
TGTGCCAGCTCACCACGGAGTGGACAGCTGGGGGCTAACTATGGCTACACCTTC
CASSPRSGQLGANYGYTF
>TRBV28|-|12|-|TRBJ2-1
TGTGCCAGCCTCCTAGGTGGGAATGAGCAGTTCTTC
CASLLGGNEQFF
>TRBV11-2|-|15|-|TRBJ2-5
TGTGCCAGCAGCTTAGTCGGACAGTTACAAGAGACCCAGTACTTC
CASSLVGQLQETQYF
>TRBV6-2/TRBV6-3|once|12|TRBD2|TRBJ2-3
TGTGCCAGCAGTTACCCGGGGGGAACGCAGTATTTT
CASSYPGGTQYF
>TRBV30|-|15|TRBD1|TRBJ1-1
TGTGCCTGGAGTCCCGGGACAGTCGCGAGGACTGAAGCTTTCTTT
CAWSPGTVARTEAFF
>TRBV28|-|14|TRBD1|TRBJ1-2
TGTGCCAGCAGCCTGGACAGGTGGGACTATGGCTACACCTTC
CASSLDRWDYGYTF
>TRBV2|-|14|TRBD2|TRBJ2-3
TGTGCCACCCAGCCGGGACTAGACGTAGATACGCAGTATTTT
CATQPGLDVDTQYF
>TRBV24-1|-|15|-|TRBJ1-1
TGTGCCACCAGGGCCGGGGGTCGGTTAAACACTGAAGCTTTCTTT
CATRAGGRLNTEAFF
>TRBV5-1|-|19|TRBD2|TRBJ2-1
TGCGCCAGCAGCCGAAGACTAGCGGGAGGGCCGGTTGCTTACAATGAGCAGTTCTTC
CASSRRLAGGPVAYNEQFF
>TRBV9|-|15|-|TRBJ1-2
TGTGCCAGCAGCGCCCAACATGACAGAGGCTACGGCTACACCTTC
CASSAQHDRGYGYTF